This TCR beta chain was recorded in a study of cytotoxic CD8 clonotypes in ibrutinib-treated CLL. Study results and caveats: Exceeding age-matched healthy donors, baseline clonality also tracked the counts of circulating CD8+ T cells.

Germline lookup yields CDR1 SNHLY and CDR2 FYNNEI. The V end lost 7 bases, the J end lost 6 bases, and 15 bases lay between the germline ends. The CDR3 is 13 residues long. This clone was counted between two and nine times. Antigen: not known. The method was immunoSEQ multiplex PCR; TCRdb's version includes in-frame clones alone and lacks a portion of them. The table shows about 120,000 clones, with 70% to 90% occurring only once. This sample comprised PBMCs, obtained after 24 months of ibrutinib treatment. This TCR derives from a human donor with chronic lymphocytic leukemia. The V gene is TRBV2, the J gene TRBJ1-2; D unresolved. The CDR3: CASTQDRLNGYTF. CDR3 nucleotide sequence: TGTGCCAGCACCCAGGACCGCCTCAATGGCTACACCTTC.